This T cell receptor beta chain was captured by sequencing in a study of shared clonotypes between healthy human individuals. The overall study: A couple of women and a few men aged 18 to 49 made up the donors.

Germline assignment: CDR1 SNHLY and CDR2 FYNNEI. CDR3 length: 13 amino acids. V was shortened by 7 bases and J by 9 bases, with 18 bases between the two germline ends. Note on this clone: Antigen: not known.

Selected positively for CCR7 and CD45RO-negative, naive CD8 cells excluded terminally differentiated effector memory CD45RA+ cells. Notes on the study in general: Large sequencing depth failed to make sorted-subset sequencing complete, rarefaction showed. Naive subsets generally exceeded memory subsets in estimated richness. Clonotype sharing across a few donors was observed for approximately 5% of naive CD4 clonotypes.

Here immunoSEQ multiplex PCR was the method, and the copy in TCRdb shows in-frame clones only, minus some. Of about 550,000 clones detected, less than 97% appear once; the ten largest clones hold roughly 0.1%. The chain carries TRBV2 and TRBJ1-2; the D is unclear. This clonotype originated in a woman aged 30 to 39 in good health. Sequenced material: naive CD8+ T cells sorted from blood. In nucleotides, the CDR3 is TGTGCCAGCATGAGTGGCCTGGTTTCTAGCTACACCTTC. Protein: CASMSGLVSSYTF. The whole variable domain, filled in from reference TRBV2 and TRBJ1-2, reads EPEVTQTPSHQVTQMGQEVILRCVPISNHLYFYWYRQILGQKVEFLVSFYNNEISEKSEIFDDQFSVERPDGSNFTLKIRSTKLEDSAMYFCASMSGLVSSYTFGSGTRLTVV.